These T cell receptor beta chains were read from a single sample in a study of graft-versus-host responses after intestinal transplantation. TCRdb's copy holds only in-frame clones and misses some; the assay was immunoSEQ multiplex PCR. The data show 100,000 or so clones, more than 85% seen once. The antigens for these receptors are not known. The sample in question was unstimulated CD8+ T cells sorted from spleen or lymph node cells, obtained before intestinal transplant. These receptors were obtained from a human donor who received an intestinal transplant. CDR3s include the opening cysteine and the closing phenylalanine or tryptophan. The order of the fields is D gene, clone size, V gene, J gene, CDR3 DNA, CDR3 protein. A D gene is named only where the DNA matches it firmly. Expanded clones get a size class; other rows say once, few or many, or leave the size out.

d_call: TRBD1; clone_size: once; v_call: TRBV4-3; j_call: TRBJ1-1; cdr3_nt: TGCGCCAGCAGCCAGGGTAAGGGGGCTCACACTGAAGCTTTCTTT; cdr3_aa: CASSQGKGAHTEAFF
d_call: TRBD1; clone_size: .; v_call: TRBV2; j_call: TRBJ1-5; cdr3_nt: TGTGCCAGCAGTGAAGCGCTTGAAAACCCCGGGACAGGTGGCAATCAGCCCCAGCATTTT; cdr3_aa: CASSEALENPGTGGNQPQHF
d_call: TRBD1; clone_size: .; v_call: TRBV27; j_call: TRBJ2-7; cdr3_nt: TGTGCCAGCAGATTGAGACCGACAGGGAACTACGAGCAGTACTTC; cdr3_aa: CASRLRPTGNYEQYF
d_call: TRBD1; clone_size: .; v_call: TRBV13; j_call: TRBJ2-7; cdr3_nt: TGTGCCAGCAGCCAAAGGGACAGGGCAACCTACGAGCAGTACTTC; cdr3_aa: CASSQRDRATYEQYF
d_call: .; clone_size: .; v_call: TRBV18; j_call: TRBJ2-1; cdr3_nt: TGTGCCAGCTCAACAAGTCCGGGACAAAGGTTCTTC; cdr3_aa: CASSTSPGQRFF
d_call: .; clone_size: .; v_call: TRBV10-3; j_call: TRBJ1-1; cdr3_nt: TGTGCCATCAGTGGAGAGGGAAACACTGAAGCTTTCTTT; cdr3_aa: CAISGEGNTEAFF
d_call: .; clone_size: .; v_call: TRBV4-1; j_call: TRBJ1-2; cdr3_nt: TGCGCCAGCAGCCAAGAGGGGGCCACCGTCTATGGCTACACCTTC; cdr3_aa: CASSQEGATVYGYTF
d_call: TRBD1; clone_size: .; v_call: TRBV4-3; j_call: TRBJ2-2; cdr3_nt: TGCGCCAGCAGCCAAGATTGGCCAGGGGGCACCGGGGAGCTGTTTTTT; cdr3_aa: CASSQDWPGGTGELFF
d_call: .; clone_size: .; v_call: TRBV6-1; j_call: TRBJ1-1; cdr3_nt: TGTGCCAGCAGTGAAGACGGCAGGGGGAACACTGAAGCTTTCTTT; cdr3_aa: CASSEDGRGNTEAFF
d_call: TRBD1; clone_size: .; v_call: TRBV28; j_call: TRBJ1-6; cdr3_nt: TGTGCCAGCAGCTGGACAGGGAGCTCCTATAATTCACCCCTCCACTTT; cdr3_aa: CASSWTGSSYNSPLHF
d_call: .; clone_size: .; v_call: TRBV4-3; j_call: TRBJ2-1; cdr3_nt: TGCGCCAGCAGCCCCACAGTGAGCTCCTACAATGAGCAGTTCTTC; cdr3_aa: CASSPTVSSYNEQFF
d_call: TRBD2; clone_size: .; v_call: TRBV9; j_call: TRBJ2-2; cdr3_nt: TGTGCCAGCAGCGTAGGGGGCGGGGGAGCCGGGGAGCTGTTTTTT; cdr3_aa: CASSVGGGGAGELFF
d_call: TRBD2; clone_size: .; v_call: TRBV4-3; j_call: TRBJ2-5; cdr3_nt: TGCGCCAGCAGCCAAGACGCGGGGGGGGAAGAGACCCAGTACTTC; cdr3_aa: CASSQDAGGEETQYF
d_call: .; clone_size: once; v_call: TRBV9; j_call: TRBJ2-1; cdr3_nt: TGTGCCAGCAGCGTAGTGGAGGATGAGCAGTTCTTC; cdr3_aa: CASSVVEDEQFF
d_call: .; clone_size: .; v_call: TRBV27; j_call: TRBJ2-7; cdr3_nt: TGTGCCAGCTCGGGGGACAGCTCCTACGAGCAGTACTTC; cdr3_aa: CASSGDSSYEQYF
d_call: .; clone_size: .; v_call: TRBV30; j_call: TRBJ1-3; cdr3_nt: TGTGCCTGGAGTGTACGGGTCGCCGATCCCAGCTCTGGAAACACCATATATTTT; cdr3_aa: CAWSVRVADPSSGNTIYF
d_call: TRBD2; clone_size: .; v_call: TRBV4-3; j_call: TRBJ2-7; cdr3_nt: TGCGCCAGCAGCCAAGACCGGGACCCGGGGGGCGAGCAGTACTTC; cdr3_aa: CASSQDRDPGGEQYF
d_call: TRBD1; clone_size: .; v_call: TRBV5-1; j_call: TRBJ2-7; cdr3_nt: TGCGCCAGCAGCTTGGGTCGGACAGGGGACTACGAGCAGTACTTC; cdr3_aa: CASSLGRTGDYEQYF
d_call: .; clone_size: .; v_call: TRBV2; j_call: TRBJ1-2; cdr3_nt: TGTGCCAGCAGTGAAGCGCTTCTAGGCAGAAACTATGGCTACACCTTC; cdr3_aa: CASSEALLGRNYGYTF
d_call: TRBD1; clone_size: .; v_call: TRBV11-2; j_call: TRBJ1-3; cdr3_nt: TGTGCCAGCAGCTCGACAGGGGGTGGAAACACCATATATTTT; cdr3_aa: CASSSTGGGNTIYF
d_call: TRBD1; clone_size: once; v_call: TRBV5-8; j_call: TRBJ2-7; cdr3_nt: TGTGCCAGCAGCGGAGCACAGGGGGCGAGTGTCTACGAGCAGTACTTC; cdr3_aa: CASSGAQGASVYEQYF
d_call: TRBD1; clone_size: .; v_call: TRBV4-3; j_call: TRBJ1-4; cdr3_nt: TGCGCCAGCAGCCAAGATGGGGACAGCTCCAATGAAAAACTGTTTTTT; cdr3_aa: CASSQDGDSSNEKLFF
d_call: .; clone_size: few; v_call: TRBV19; j_call: TRBJ1-4; cdr3_nt: TGTGCCAGTAGTATAGGGCACCGAACTAATGAAAAACTGTTTTTT; cdr3_aa: CASSIGHRTNEKLFF